Listed below are T cell receptor beta chains from one sample, sequenced in a study of blood T cell repertoires in COVID-19. Profiling relied on immunoSEQ multiplex PCR, and the TCRdb table lists in-frame clones only, not all of them. Of roughly 100,000 clones listed, roughly 90% are singletons. The sample consisted of peripheral blood. Receptors were obtained from a human donor with COVID-19, enrolled during active disease. The donor label of this sample is uncertain. Each CDR3 is given with its conserved first and last residue. A D gene is named only where the DNA matches it firmly. The size entry is marked missing in some rows and otherwise reads once, few, many or a size class.

j_call: TRBJ1-1
d_call: NA
cdr3_length: 16
clone_size: NA
v_call: TRBV1
cdr3_nt: TGCACCAGCAGCCAAAAGGGCGAGGGAAAGAACACTGAAGCTTTCTTT
cdr3_aa: CTSSQKGEGKNTEAFF

j_call: TRBJ1-2
d_call: NA
cdr3_length: 14
clone_size: NA
v_call: TRBV6-4
cdr3_nt: TGTGCCAGCAGTGACCGGAGCAGGGGCTATGGCTACACCTTC
cdr3_aa: CASSDRSRGYGYTF

j_call: TRBJ1-2
d_call: NA
cdr3_length: 15
clone_size: once
v_call: TRBV3-1/TRBV3-2
cdr3_nt: TGTGCCAGCAGCCAGGGGGGGAGTATGGACTATGGCTACACCTTC
cdr3_aa: CASSQGGSMDYGYTF

j_call: TRBJ2-1
d_call: NA
cdr3_length: 13
clone_size: few
v_call: TRBV19
cdr3_nt: TGTGCCAGTGCTAGCGACCATGATAATGAGCAGTTCTTC
cdr3_aa: CASASDHDNEQFF

j_call: TRBJ2-7
d_call: NA
cdr3_length: 12
clone_size: NA
v_call: TRBV28
cdr3_nt: TGTGCCAGCAGTTTCCCCGGCTACGAGCAGTACTTC
cdr3_aa: CASSFPGYEQYF

j_call: TRBJ1-1
d_call: TRBD1
cdr3_length: 16
clone_size: few
v_call: TRBV6-5
cdr3_nt: TGTGCCAGCAGTTACTCGCAGGGGGCGTTGAACACTGAAGCTTTCTTT
cdr3_aa: CASSYSQGALNTEAFF

j_call: TRBJ2-4
d_call: TRBD1
cdr3_length: 13
clone_size: NA
v_call: TRBV5-5
cdr3_nt: TGTGCCAGCAGCGGGACAGATAAAAACATTCAGTACTTC
cdr3_aa: CASSGTDKNIQYF

j_call: TRBJ1-1
d_call: NA
cdr3_length: 11
clone_size: NA
v_call: TRBV20-1
cdr3_nt: TGCAGTGCTAGAAGACTCCCTGAAGCTTTCTTT
cdr3_aa: CSARRLPEAFF

j_call: TRBJ1-2
d_call: NA
cdr3_length: 11
clone_size: NA
v_call: TRBV12-3/TRBV12-4
cdr3_nt: TGTGCCAGCAGGGGGCCCGAAGGCTACACCTTC
cdr3_aa: CASRGPEGYTF

j_call: TRBJ2-1
d_call: NA
cdr3_length: 15
clone_size: NA
v_call: TRBV11-3
cdr3_nt: TGTGCCAGCAGCTTAAAGGAGGAGCGCTACAATGAGCAGTTCTTC
cdr3_aa: CASSLKEERYNEQFF

j_call: TRBJ1-5
d_call: NA
cdr3_length: 16
clone_size: NA
v_call: TRBV18
cdr3_nt: TGTGCCAGCTCACCACGGAATTCGGGGAGCAATCAGCCCCAGCATTTT
cdr3_aa: CASSPRNSGSNQPQHF

j_call: TRBJ2-1
d_call: TRBD1
cdr3_length: 17
clone_size: NA
v_call: TRBV3-1/TRBV3-2
cdr3_nt: TGTGCCAGCAGCCAAGGTTCGGGACAGGGCGCTAACAATGAGCAGTTCTTC
cdr3_aa: CASSQGSGQGANNEQFF

j_call: TRBJ2-6
d_call: NA
cdr3_length: 15
clone_size: NA
v_call: TRBV16
cdr3_nt: TGTGCCAGCAGCCCCCAAGCGACTGGGGCCAACGTCCTGACTTTC
cdr3_aa: CASSPQATGANVLTF

j_call: TRBJ1-4
d_call: TRBD1
cdr3_length: 14
clone_size: NA
v_call: TRBV11-2
cdr3_nt: TGTGCCAGCAGCTTAGGGCAGGGGGATGAAAAACTGTTTTTT
cdr3_aa: CASSLGQGDEKLFF

j_call: TRBJ2-3
d_call: NA
cdr3_length: 16
clone_size: NA
v_call: TRBV7-9
cdr3_nt: TGTGCCAGCAGCCCGGACAGGGAGGGGGCCGCAGATACGCAGTATTTT
cdr3_aa: CASSPDREGAADTQYF

j_call: TRBJ1-2
d_call: NA
cdr3_length: 16
clone_size: NA
v_call: TRBV30
cdr3_nt: TGTGCCTGGAGTGTAAGGCGGGGAGCTGCTAACTATGGCTACACCTTC
cdr3_aa: CAWSVRRGAANYGYTF

j_call: TRBJ2-7
d_call: NA
cdr3_length: 15
clone_size: NA
v_call: TRBV9
cdr3_nt: TGTGCCAGCAGCGCTGGGCCTTCTGAGGGCTCCGAGCAGTACTTC
cdr3_aa: CASSAGPSEGSEQYF

j_call: TRBJ2-5
d_call: TRBD1
cdr3_length: 20
clone_size: NA
v_call: TRBV23-1
cdr3_nt: TGCGCCAGCAGTCAACCTTTCGCGGACCCTCGGGACAGGGAGAAGGAGACCCAGTACTTC
cdr3_aa: CASSQPFADPRDREKETQYF

j_call: TRBJ1-3
d_call: TRBD1
cdr3_length: 15
clone_size: NA
v_call: TRBV10-1
cdr3_nt: TGCGCCAGCAGTCCGGGACAGGACTCTGGAAACACCATATATTTT
cdr3_aa: CASSPGQDSGNTIYF

j_call: TRBJ1-2
d_call: NA
cdr3_length: 13
clone_size: NA
v_call: TRBV28
cdr3_nt: TGTGCCAGCAGCAATCAGAATAACTATGGCTACACCTTC
cdr3_aa: CASSNQNNYGYTF

j_call: TRBJ1-2
d_call: TRBD1
cdr3_length: 13
clone_size: NA
v_call: TRBV11-2
cdr3_nt: TGTGCCAGCAGCCGGGACAGGGGCAATGGCTACACCTTC
cdr3_aa: CASSRDRGNGYTF

j_call: TRBJ2-3
d_call: NA
cdr3_length: 15
clone_size: NA
v_call: TRBV5-1
cdr3_nt: TGCGCCAGCAGCTTGGCCCGGGGGACCGCAGATACGCAGTATTTT
cdr3_aa: CASSLARGTADTQYF

j_call: TRBJ2-2
d_call: TRBD2
cdr3_length: 16
clone_size: few
v_call: TRBV7-9
cdr3_nt: TGTGCCAGCAGGACCACTAGCGGGAGTCTGACCGGGGAGCTGTTTTTT
cdr3_aa: CASRTTSGSLTGELFF

j_call: TRBJ2-2
d_call: NA
cdr3_length: 17
clone_size: NA
v_call: TRBV5-1
cdr3_nt: TGCGCCAGCAGCTGGACAGGGACTAGCCTCTCTAAGGGGGAGCTGTTTTTT
cdr3_aa: CASSWTGTSLSKGELFF

j_call: TRBJ2-1
d_call: TRBD2
cdr3_length: 15
clone_size: NA
v_call: TRBV27
cdr3_nt: TGTGCCAGCAGTTTATTCGCGGGGGTTTACAATGAGCAGTTCTTC
cdr3_aa: CASSLFAGVYNEQFF

j_call: TRBJ1-5
d_call: NA
cdr3_length: 15
clone_size: NA
v_call: TRBV10-1
cdr3_nt: TGCGCCAGCAAAAGCTTGGGACAATTCAATCAGCCCCAGCATTTT
cdr3_aa: CASKSLGQFNQPQHF

j_call: TRBJ2-4
d_call: NA
cdr3_length: 15
clone_size: NA
v_call: TRBV5-4
cdr3_nt: TGTGCCAGCAGCTCGGGGGGCATAGGCAAAAACATTCAGTACTTC
cdr3_aa: CASSSGGIGKNIQYF

j_call: TRBJ2-7
d_call: NA
cdr3_length: 16
clone_size: NA
v_call: TRBV18
cdr3_nt: TGTGCCAGCTCACCACCGTTCGGAACCGGGTTTTACGAGCAGTACTTC
cdr3_aa: CASSPPFGTGFYEQYF

j_call: TRBJ2-6
d_call: NA
cdr3_length: 18
clone_size: once
v_call: TRBV19
cdr3_nt: TGTGCCAGTAGTAAAGTGGGCGCTTCCCTATCGGGGGCCAACGTCCTGACTTTC
cdr3_aa: CASSKVGASLSGANVLTF

j_call: TRBJ2-7
d_call: TRBD1
cdr3_length: 14
clone_size: NA
v_call: TRBV19
cdr3_nt: TGTGCCAGTAGTAGGAGGGGGACAGGGAACGAGCAGTACTTC
cdr3_aa: CASSRRGTGNEQYF

j_call: TRBJ1-5
d_call: NA
cdr3_length: 17
clone_size: NA
v_call: TRBV4-1
cdr3_nt: TGCGCCAGCAGCCGAGCCGGGAAGGCTATGGGCAATCAGCCCCAGCATTTT
cdr3_aa: CASSRAGKAMGNQPQHF

j_call: TRBJ2-1
d_call: NA
cdr3_length: 14
clone_size: NA
v_call: TRBV19
cdr3_nt: TGTGCCAGTAGTATCAGGACTACTTACAATGAGCAGTTCTTC
cdr3_aa: CASSIRTTYNEQFF

j_call: TRBJ2-2
d_call: TRBD1
cdr3_length: 15
clone_size: NA
v_call: TRBV5-5
cdr3_nt: TGTGCCAGCAGCCAGGACAGGAGGTCGTCCGGGGAGCTGTTTTTT
cdr3_aa: CASSQDRRSSGELFF

j_call: TRBJ1-1
d_call: NA
cdr3_length: 15
clone_size: NA
v_call: TRBV7-8
cdr3_nt: TGTGCCAGCAGCCCACTGTCGGTTTTTAACACTGAAGCTTTCTTT
cdr3_aa: CASSPLSVFNTEAFF

j_call: TRBJ2-7
d_call: TRBD2
cdr3_length: 18
clone_size: NA
v_call: TRBV3-1/TRBV3-2
cdr3_nt: TGTGCCAGCAGCCGAAACCCCCCGGGGAGCGGGAGCTCCTACGAGCAGTACTTC
cdr3_aa: CASSRNPPGSGSSYEQYF

j_call: TRBJ1-3
d_call: NA
cdr3_length: 15
clone_size: NA
v_call: TRBV19
cdr3_nt: TGTGCCAGTACCCAAACAGGGATATCTGGAAACACCATATATTTT
cdr3_aa: CASTQTGISGNTIYF

j_call: TRBJ2-7
d_call: TRBD1
cdr3_length: 16
clone_size: NA
v_call: TRBV7-9
cdr3_nt: TGTGCCAGCAGCCCGAAACCGGGACAGGGCCTTATCGAGCAGTACTTC
cdr3_aa: CASSPKPGQGLIEQYF

j_call: TRBJ2-2
d_call: TRBD2
cdr3_length: 16
clone_size: once
v_call: TRBV9
cdr3_nt: TGTGCCAGCAGCGTAGTGCCTAGCGGGAACACCGGGGAGCTGTTTTTT
cdr3_aa: CASSVVPSGNTGELFF

j_call: TRBJ1-1
d_call: TRBD1
cdr3_length: 14
clone_size: many
v_call: TRBV11-2
cdr3_nt: TGTGCCAGCAGCTCGACAGGGATGAACACTGAAGCTTTCTTT
cdr3_aa: CASSSTGMNTEAFF

j_call: TRBJ1-6
d_call: NA
cdr3_length: 12
clone_size: NA
v_call: TRBV7-9
cdr3_nt: TGTGCCAGCAGTGACAGCTATTCACCCCTCCACTTT
cdr3_aa: CASSDSYSPLHF

j_call: TRBJ2-1
d_call: TRBD1
cdr3_length: 16
clone_size: NA
v_call: TRBV2
cdr3_nt: TGTGCCAGCAGGGAGACCCGACAGGGGCGATACAATGAGCAGTTCTTC
cdr3_aa: CASRETRQGRYNEQFF

j_call: TRBJ2-5
d_call: TRBD2
cdr3_length: 16
clone_size: many
v_call: TRBV5-4
cdr3_nt: TGTGCCAGCAGCTTTTATAGCGGGGGGCTCCAAGAGACCCAGTACTTC
cdr3_aa: CASSFYSGGLQETQYF

j_call: TRBJ2-3
d_call: NA
cdr3_length: 12
clone_size: NA
v_call: TRBV12-3/TRBV12-4
cdr3_nt: TGTGCCAGCAGCTTGTATCTGGATACGCAGTATTTT
cdr3_aa: CASSLYLDTQYF

j_call: TRBJ1-6
d_call: TRBD1
cdr3_length: 18
clone_size: NA
v_call: TRBV4-1
cdr3_nt: TGCGCCAGCAGCCATCATCCCACCGACAGGGTAGTAAGGTCACCCCTCCACTTT
cdr3_aa: CASSHHPTDRVVRSPLHF

j_call: TRBJ1-2
d_call: NA
cdr3_length: 16
clone_size: NA
v_call: TRBV15
cdr3_nt: TGTGCCACCAGCAGAGATTTGGTGGGCAGGGAGGATGGCTACACCTTC
cdr3_aa: CATSRDLVGREDGYTF